A selection of T cell receptor beta chains follows, all from one sample in a study of OX40 agonist ivuxolimab in advanced cancers. Profiled with immunoSEQ multiplex PCR; TCRdb holds only in-frame clones, not every one. Among about 47,000 clones listed, 88% were seen once. This specimen consisted of CD4+ or CD8+ T cells sorted from blood, obtained in a trial of the OX40 agonist ivuxolimab. All receptors come from an adult with an advanced solid tumor such as melanoma, head and neck, liver or kidney cancer. CDR3s include the opening cysteine and the closing phenylalanine or tryptophan. Fields, in order: D gene, clone size, V gene, J gene, CDR3 DNA, CDR3 protein. A D gene is named only where the DNA matches it firmly. Not all rows give a size; the values are once, few, many and, for expanded clones, a class.

>TRBD2|.|TRBV2|TRBJ2-5
TGTGCCAGCAGAGCCGGGACTAGCGGGAAGGGGACCCAGTACTTC
CASRAGTSGKGTQYF
>TRBD2|.|TRBV2|TRBJ2-3
TGTGCCAGCAGTGAACTAGCGGGAGGATCAGATACGCAGTATTTT
CASSELAGGSDTQYF
>TRBD2|once|TRBV7-2|TRBJ2-3
TGTGCCAGCAGCTTCTGGACTAGCGGGGGTGGTATGATAGATACGCAGTATTTT
CASSFWTSGGGMIDTQYF
>.|once|TRBV11-3|TRBJ2-2
TGTGCCAGCAGCTCAGCTACCTGGGGTTTGGGGCATGGCACCGGGGAGCTGTTTTTT
CASSSATWGLGHGTGELFF
>.|.|TRBV7-8|TRBJ2-5
TGTGCCAGCAGCTTAGGTTCCCCAATCCAAGAGACCCAGTACTTC
CASSLGSPIQETQYF
>.|.|TRBV13|TRBJ1-1
TGTGCCAGCAGATCTACGACAGTATACATGAACACTGAAGCTTTCTTT
CASRSTTVYMNTEAFF
>.|.|TRBV27|TRBJ2-7
TGTGCCAGCAGTGGAACATGGCAGGGAGGTGAGCAGTACTTC
CASSGTWQGGEQYF
>TRBD1|once|TRBV19|TRBJ1-1
TGTGCCAGTAGTAAAGACAGGGGGCGCGGTGAAGCTTTCTTT
CASSKDRGRGEAFF
>TRBD2|.|TRBV5-4|TRBJ2-7
TGTGCCAGCAGCTTGGAGGGACTAGCGGGAGGGCTACACTACGAGCAGTACTTC
CASSLEGLAGGLHYEQYF
>.|few|TRBV30|TRBJ1-1
TGTGCCTGGAGCGAATATCAAGCCACTGAAGCTTTCTTT
CAWSEYQATEAFF
>.|.|TRBV7-8|TRBJ1-1
TGTGCCAGCAGCTTGCAGGGGAGGACTGAAGCTTTCTTT
CASSLQGRTEAFF
>.|.|TRBV4-2|TRBJ1-2
TGTGCCAGCAGCCAAGATTGGGGGGGTAACTATGGCTACACCTTC
CASSQDWGGNYGYTF
>.|.|TRBV10-2|TRBJ1-2
TGCGCCAGCAGTTTCCGGGAAACCTATGGCTACACCTTC
CASSFRETYGYTF
>TRBD1|.|TRBV6-1|TRBJ1-1
TGTGCCAGCAGTGCCTCCGGGACAGGGTGGGGTGAAGCTTTCTTT
CASSASGTGWGEAFF
>TRBD1|.|TRBV6-6|TRBJ2-7
TGTGCCAGCAGTTTCGGGACAGGGCTATTCTACGAGCAGTACTTC
CASSFGTGLFYEQYF
>TRBD1|.|TRBV29-1|TRBJ2-2
TGCAGCGTAATCGGACAGGGGTCGGGGGAGCTGTTTTTT
CSVIGQGSGELFF
>TRBD2|once|TRBV27|TRBJ2-7
TGTGCCAGCAGCCCCACTAGCGGGATATACGAGCAGTACTTC
CASSPTSGIYEQYF
>TRBD2|.|TRBV11-1|TRBJ2-3
TGTGCCAGCAGCCGACTAGCGGGAAATGAAGATACGCAGTATTTT
CASSRLAGNEDTQYF
>TRBD1|.|TRBV4-3|TRBJ2-7
TGCGCCAGCAGCCAAGTTTGGACAGGGGCGTCGGCGGTCGGGCAGTACTTC
CASSQVWTGASAVGQYF
>.|.|TRBV18|TRBJ1-1
TGTGCCAGCTCACCACAGGCAGGTTCTCGGTACACTGAAGCTTTCTTT
CASSPQAGSRYTEAFF
>.|few|TRBV5-1|TRBJ1-6
TGCGCCAGCAGCTTGCGAGGCAAGTCCTATAATTCACCCCTCCACTTT
CASSLRGKSYNSPLHF
>TRBD1|.|TRBV5-1|TRBJ1-5
TGCGCCAGCAGCCCACTCCTGGACAGGGGCGCTGGGCCCCAGCATTTT
CASSPLLDRGAGPQHF
>.|few|TRBV5-1|TRBJ2-2
TGCGCCAGCAGCCCTCGCGGTAGCGGTCACCCTGGGGAGGCGGTCGGGGAGCTGTTTTTT
CASSPRGSGHPGEAVGELFF
>.|.|TRBV6-5|TRBJ2-5
TGTGCCAGCAGTTACAGTAGATCTGAGACCCAGTACTTC
CASSYSRSETQYF
>TRBD2|.|TRBV30|TRBJ2-4
TGTGCCTGGAGTGTTGTAGCGGGAGGGATAAACATTCAGTACTTC
CAWSVVAGGINIQYF